This T cell receptor beta chain was profiled in a study of blood T cell repertoires in COVID-19. Study overall: Samples of COVID-19 (acute and convalescent) were obtained from the United States, Italy and Spain. PBMCs, B-cell-depleted T cells, or T cells provided the cDNA or gDNA that made up the material.

Germline CDR1 is SGHNT and CDR2 is YYREEE (reference sequence). There are 15 residues in the CDR3. V shed 4 bases, J shed 3 bases, and the junction held 3 bases outside the gene matches. In the study's own analysis: Researchers report that nucleated cell counts were estimated from reference gene primer amplification. Repertoires were generated with immunoSEQ multiplex PCR, while TCRdb's copy carries only in-frame clones and drops some. V and J calls and clone size are as listed in that table; D and trimming were resolved from the DNA. The table records about 82,000 clones, about 85% of them present only once.

The V and J genes are TRBV5-4 and TRBJ2-1, with 11 positions matching TRBD2. Sequencing was performed on peripheral blood. The TCR comes from a man older than 75 with active or convalescent COVID-19. Here the CDR3 DNA reads TGTGCCAGCAGCGCTAGCGGGGGGTACTACAATGAGCAGTTCTTC. Protein product: CASSASGGYYNEQFF.